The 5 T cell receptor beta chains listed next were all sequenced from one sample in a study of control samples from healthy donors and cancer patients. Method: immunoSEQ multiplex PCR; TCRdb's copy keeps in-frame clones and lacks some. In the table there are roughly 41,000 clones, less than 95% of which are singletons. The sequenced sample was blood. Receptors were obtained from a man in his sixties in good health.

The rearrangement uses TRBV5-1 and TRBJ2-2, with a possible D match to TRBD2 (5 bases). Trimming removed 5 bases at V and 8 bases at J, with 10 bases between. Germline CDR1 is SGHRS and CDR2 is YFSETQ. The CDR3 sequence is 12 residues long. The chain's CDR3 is CASRAGEGELFF. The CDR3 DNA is TGCGCCAGCAGGGCCGGGGAGGGGGAGCTGTTTTTT. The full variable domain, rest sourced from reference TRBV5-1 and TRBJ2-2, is KAGVTQTPRYLIKTRGQQVTLSCSPISGHRSVSWYQQTPGQGLQFLFEYFSETQRNKGNFPGRFSGRQFSNSRSEMNVSTLELGDSALYLCASRAGEGELFFGEGSRLTVL.

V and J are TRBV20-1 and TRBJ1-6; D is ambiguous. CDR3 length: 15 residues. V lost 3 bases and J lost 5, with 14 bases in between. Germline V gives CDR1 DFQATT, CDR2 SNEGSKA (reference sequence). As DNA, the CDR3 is TGCAGTGCTAGTATGGCGGGCCCCCATAATTCACCCCTCCACTTT. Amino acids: CSASMAGPHNSPLHF.

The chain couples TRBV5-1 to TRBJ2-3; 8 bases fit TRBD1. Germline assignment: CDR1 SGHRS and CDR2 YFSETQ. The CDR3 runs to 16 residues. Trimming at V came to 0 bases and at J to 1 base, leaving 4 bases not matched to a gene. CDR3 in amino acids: CASSLVGQGGTDTQYF. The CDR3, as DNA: TGCGCCAGCAGCTTGGTCGGACAGGGAGGCACAGATACGCAGTATTTT.

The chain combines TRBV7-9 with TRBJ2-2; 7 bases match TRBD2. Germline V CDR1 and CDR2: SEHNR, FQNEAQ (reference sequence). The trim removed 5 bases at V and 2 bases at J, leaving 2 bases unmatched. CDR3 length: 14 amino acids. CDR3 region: CASSLGLNTGELFF. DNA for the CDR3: TGTGCCAGCAGCCTGGGACTAAACACCGGGGAGCTGTTTTTT.

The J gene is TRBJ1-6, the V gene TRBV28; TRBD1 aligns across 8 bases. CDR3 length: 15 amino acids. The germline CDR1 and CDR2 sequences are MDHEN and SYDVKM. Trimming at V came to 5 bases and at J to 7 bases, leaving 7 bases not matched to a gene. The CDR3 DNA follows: TGTGCCAGCAGTACGCCGACAGGGGAGAATTCACCCCTCCACTTT. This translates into CASSTPTGENSPLHF.